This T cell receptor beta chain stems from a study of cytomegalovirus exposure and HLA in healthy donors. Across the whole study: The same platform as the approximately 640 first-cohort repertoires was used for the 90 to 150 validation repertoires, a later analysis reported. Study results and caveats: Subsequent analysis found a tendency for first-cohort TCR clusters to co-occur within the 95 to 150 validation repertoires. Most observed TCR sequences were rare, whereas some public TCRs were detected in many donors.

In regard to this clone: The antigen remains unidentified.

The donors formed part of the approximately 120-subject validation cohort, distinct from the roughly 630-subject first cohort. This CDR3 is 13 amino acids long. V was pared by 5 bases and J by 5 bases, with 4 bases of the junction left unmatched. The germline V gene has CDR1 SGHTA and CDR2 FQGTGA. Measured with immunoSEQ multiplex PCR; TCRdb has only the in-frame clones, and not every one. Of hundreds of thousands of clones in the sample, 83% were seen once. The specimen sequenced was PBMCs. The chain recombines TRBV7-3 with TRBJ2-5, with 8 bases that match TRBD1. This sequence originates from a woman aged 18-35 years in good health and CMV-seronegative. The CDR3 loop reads CASSTGQVETQYF. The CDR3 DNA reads TGTGCCAGCAGCACGGGACAGGTCGAGACCCAGTACTTC. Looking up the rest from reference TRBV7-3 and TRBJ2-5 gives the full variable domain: GAGVSQTPSNKVTEKGKYVELRCDPISGHTALYWYRQSLGQGPEFLIYFQGTGAADDSGLPNDRFFAVRPEGSVSTLKIQRTERGDSAVYLCASSTGQVETQYFGPGTRLLVL.